The T cell receptor beta chain under discussion was sequenced for a study of blood T cell repertoires in COVID-19. Study context: There were acute and convalescent COVID-19 samples, and they came from the United States, Italy and Spain.

Original methodology: Reference gene primer amplification yielded estimated nucleated cell counts. Profiled with immunoSEQ multiplex PCR; TCRdb holds only in-frame clones, not every one. The DNA gave D and trimming, while V, J and clone size come from that table. This table has around 220,000 clones, approximately 79% appearing once. This clone appeared a few times. Trimming stripped 2 bases from V and 6 bases from J, with 7 bases between. The CDR3 consists of 12 residues. Germline V CDR1 and CDR2: SEHNR, FQNEAQ (reference sequence). The receptor was derived from a human donor in a cohort sampled during active COVID-19. V gene TRBV7-9 combines with J gene TRBJ1-2, with a tentative D call TRBD1 (5 bases). The sequencing input was peripheral blood. The CDR3 spells CASSLRTNGYTF. CDR3 bases: TGTGCCAGCAGCTTAAGGACAAATGGCTACACCTTC.